This T cell receptor beta chain was identified in a study of Ad26.COV2.S vaccination and SARS-CoV-2 variants. Repertoires were generated with immunoSEQ multiplex PCR, while TCRdb's copy carries only in-frame clones and drops some. The sample records roughly 400,000 clones, approximately 92% being singletons. The CDR3 runs 13 residues. The ends were cut back, 4 bases at V and 6 bases at J, with 13 bases in the middle. CDR1 and CDR2 (germline): LNHDA, SQIVND (reference sequence). Indicated treatment: around 19 received Ad26.COV2.S at low or high dose, single or two shots; five or six received placebo; per-sample allocation not given. The study sampled participants on day 63 after the first vaccine or placebo injection.

The receptor's source is a person between 18 and 65 years old who received the Ad26.COV2.S COVID-19 vaccine or a placebo. V is TRBV19 and J is TRBJ2-7; tentative D call: TRBD2 (5 bases). The specimen was peripheral blood, collected in a trial of Ad26.COV2.S vaccine versus placebo. DNA of the CDR3: TGTGCCAGTAGTACTGGAGGCCGTCGCGAGCAGTACTTC. This translates into CASSTGGRREQYF.